These 3 T cell receptor beta chains came from one sample sequenced in a study of somatic mutations in cytotoxic T cells in rheumatoid arthritis. The repertoire was sequenced with immunoSEQ multiplex PCR; TCRdb's copy has only in-frame clones and lacks some. The table includes roughly 14,000 clones, about nine tenths detected once. The sequenced sample consisted of CD4+ T cells sorted from blood. Receptors were obtained from a man between 65 and 80 years old with rheumatoid arthritis.

The chain combines TRBV6-5 with TRBJ1-2, with a weak D call TRBD1 (5 bases). The CDR3 loop spans 13 amino acids. V was trimmed by 7 bases and J by 6 bases, leaving 15 bases between them. Germline values: CDR1 MNHEY, CDR2 SVGAGI. Here the CDR3 reads CASTTGGFNGYTF. The DNA for the CDR3 is TGTGCCAGCACCACCGGGGGGTTTAATGGCTACACCTTC.

The chain combines TRBV19 with TRBJ1-5; 8 bases are shared with TRBD1. The germline CDR1 and CDR2 sequences are LNHDA and SQIVND (reference sequence). The junction had 8 bases not matched to a gene; V was cut back by 5 bases and J by 8 bases. The CDR3 loop spans 14 amino acids. The CDR3 loop is CASSPGQGWEPQHF. DNA of the CDR3: TGTGCCAGTAGTCCAGGACAGGGTTGGGAGCCCCAGCATTTT.

The rearrangement links TRBV4-2 to TRBJ2-1, with 10 bases that match TRBD2. The junction had 5 bases not matched to a gene; V was cut back by 4 bases and J by 5 bases. The CDR3 totals 15 residues. Germline V gives CDR1 LGHNA, CDR2 YNFKEQ. CDR3 DNA: TGTGCCAGCAGCCGAGGACTAGCGGAAAACAATGAGCAGTTCTTC. Residues: CASSRGLAENNEQFF.